This T cell receptor (beta chain) was documented in a study of cytomegalovirus exposure and HLA in healthy donors. Study background: In an early release, HLA-typed donors contributed approximately 82 million unique TCR sequences.

The CDR3 has 18 residues. Trimming shortened V by 1 base and J by 1 base, and 14 bases separated the two germline ends. Germline loops: CDR1 MDHEN, CDR2 SYDVKM. PCR used 60 Vbeta primers and 13 Jbeta primers. Sequenced by immunoSEQ multiplex PCR; TCRdb stores in-frame clones only, minus some. The data contain roughly 200,000 clones, approximately 85% of them singletons. V is TRBV28 and J is TRBJ2-6; a weak D match, TRBD1 (6 bases). Sequenced input: PBMCs. The receptor was isolated from a woman between 50 and 59 years old in good health and CMV-seronegative. Here the CDR3 reads CASSLSGQGRSGANVLTF. The CDR3 DNA is TGTGCCAGCAGTTTATCCGGGCAGGGGAGATCTGGGGCCAACGTCCTGACTTTC.